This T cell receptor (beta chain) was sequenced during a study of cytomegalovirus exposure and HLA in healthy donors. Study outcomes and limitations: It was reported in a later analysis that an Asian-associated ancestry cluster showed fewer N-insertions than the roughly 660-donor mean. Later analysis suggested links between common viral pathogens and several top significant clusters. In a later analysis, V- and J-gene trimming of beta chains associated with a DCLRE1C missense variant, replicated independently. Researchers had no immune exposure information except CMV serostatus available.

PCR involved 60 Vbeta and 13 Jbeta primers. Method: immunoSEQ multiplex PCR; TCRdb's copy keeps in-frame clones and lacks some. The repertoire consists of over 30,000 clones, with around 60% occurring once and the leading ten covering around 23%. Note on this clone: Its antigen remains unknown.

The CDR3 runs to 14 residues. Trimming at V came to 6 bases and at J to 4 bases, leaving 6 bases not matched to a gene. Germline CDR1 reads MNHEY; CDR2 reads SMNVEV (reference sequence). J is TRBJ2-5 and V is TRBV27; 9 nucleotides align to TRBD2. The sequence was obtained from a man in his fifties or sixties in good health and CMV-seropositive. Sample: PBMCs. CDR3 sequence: CASSPAGGGETQYF. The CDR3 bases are TGTGCCAGCAGCCCAGCGGGAGGAGGAGAGACCCAGTACTTC.